The present T cell receptor (beta chain) was sequenced within a study of blood T cell repertoires in COVID-19. CDR1 is SGHVS and CDR2 is FNYEAQ in the germline V gene. With 5 bases clipped from V and 7 bases from J, the junction kept 6 bases outside the gene matches. The CDR3 loop spans 14 amino acids. Profiled with immunoSEQ multiplex PCR; TCRdb holds only in-frame clones, not every one. In the table there are approximately 440,000 clones, roughly nine tenths of which are singletons. Individuals aged about 18 to 90 years were recruited from 24 US areas. Cohorts were determined from participant-reported clinical history. What the recovered Cohort 3 donors had was two negative PCRs, clearance, or symptom resolution.

This clonotype was obtained from a young woman who had recovered from COVID-19. The source material was PBMCs or T cells enriched from blood (not recorded which). The chain couples TRBV7-6 to TRBJ2-2; 8 bases align to TRBD1. The CDR3: CASSSQGAGGELFF. As DNA, the CDR3 is TGTGCCAGCAGCAGTCAGGGGGCTGGCGGGGAGCTGTTTTTT.